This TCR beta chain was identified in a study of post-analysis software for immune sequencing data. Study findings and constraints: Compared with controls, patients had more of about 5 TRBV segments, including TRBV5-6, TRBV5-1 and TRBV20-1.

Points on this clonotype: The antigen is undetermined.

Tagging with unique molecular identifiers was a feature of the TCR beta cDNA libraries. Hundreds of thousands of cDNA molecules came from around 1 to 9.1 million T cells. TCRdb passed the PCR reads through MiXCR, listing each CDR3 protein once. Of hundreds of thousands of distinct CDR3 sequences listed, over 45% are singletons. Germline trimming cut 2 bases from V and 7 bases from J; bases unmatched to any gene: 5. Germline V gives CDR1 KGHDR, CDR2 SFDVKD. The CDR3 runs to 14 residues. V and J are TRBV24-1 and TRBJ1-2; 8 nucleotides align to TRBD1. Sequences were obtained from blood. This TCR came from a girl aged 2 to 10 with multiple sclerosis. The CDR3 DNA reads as TGTGCCACCAGTGATTCCCAGGGGGCGAGTGGCTACACCTTC. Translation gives CATSDSQGASGYTF.